This T cell receptor (beta chain) was captured in a study of monozygotic twins with cystic fibrosis (dated by TCRdb to the early 2020s). Looking at the study overall: Barcoded libraries were prepared with roughly 14 PCR cycles from about 3.2 micrograms of fragmented DNA. Twins were ranked among around 990 cohort participants for weight-for-height and FEVPerc (FEV1 disease centile) on the day of blood sampling. The study compared TCR beta repertoires within and between 16 monozygotic twin pairs with cystic fibrosis to assess genetic influence on V and J gene usage. The cohort comprised ten female and six male twin pairs aged 2.0 to 36.4 years, median 9.1 years, mostly children and adolescents. Data for three of the twin pairs had previously been reported in another context.

Taken from the germline V gene, the CDR1 and CDR2 loops are SGHTA and FQGNSA. The CDR3 runs 13 amino acids, cysteine and phenylalanine included. The only DNA kept is the CDR3, 39 bases in frame from the first base. The germline V and J ends show losses of 5 bases and 6 bases respectively, and no gene match explains 6 bases of the junction. Following the manufacturer's instructions, TCR beta CDR3 regions were amplified by multiplex PCR with the immunoSEQ immune profiling system. An Illumina NextSeq system was used to carry out the sequencing. The authors' analysis ran thus. The immunoSEQ Analyzer platform handled processing of the sequence data, and clonality was calculated by taking the square root of Simpson's index of productive rearrangements. V and J usage similarity was measured by Jensen-Shannon distance, and CDR3 generation probabilities were computed with OLGA. Shared CDR3 sequences were searched against the immuneACCESS database (August 2020) and VDJdb (December 2020). The clones in this table, taken by TCRdb from immuneACCESS, are in-frame only. Not every clone is retained; where verified, under half of the shortfall comes from an unresolved V gene, and the cause of the rest is unknown. D and trimming come from the DNA, and the V and J calls and clone size come from that table. The sample table shows about 36,000 clones, and over 70% are seen once. About 1.8% of the sample is taken by the ten largest.

The twin pairs came from the European Cystic Fibrosis Twin and Sibling Study Cohort, which recruited patients from over 150 CF clinics across 14 European countries. Both zygosity and CFTR genotype were checked in-house, and zygosity was tested with multiplex PCR across nine short tandem repeat loci. Peripheral blood was sampled from each twin, and clinical parameters were recorded on the day of blood sampling. Genomic DNA was isolated from peripheral blood cells with phenol/chloroform and kept in TE buffer at 4 degrees C. Comments on this clone: Its antigen is currently not known. Base qualities were left out, and no much larger clone turns up one base away.

Beyond this particular receptor, the publication reports: Only a small cohort was studied, and no association of shared CDR3 numbers with age, concordance or disease severity was found. V gene usage was most similar to the co-twin for 13 of 16 pairs, and J usage for 8 of 16 pairs, suggesting genetic constraints. Simpson clonality was generally low (median about 0.01), which suggests a naive-dominated repertoire, and clonality was higher in the most severely affected patients. Sharing of nucleotide-identical clonotypes was significantly greater within monozygotic CF twin pairs than between unrelated CF individuals (P = 0.000026, Mann-Whitney).

The V and J genes are TRBV7-2 and TRBJ2-7; a stretch of 8 junction bases matches TRBD1. The receptor was derived from a girl aged 2 to 9 with cystic fibrosis. Sequencing was done on a sample of blood. The CDR3 in this case is CASSLLTGGEQYF. The bases read TGTGCCAGCAGCCTACTCACAGGGGGCGAGCAGTACTTC.